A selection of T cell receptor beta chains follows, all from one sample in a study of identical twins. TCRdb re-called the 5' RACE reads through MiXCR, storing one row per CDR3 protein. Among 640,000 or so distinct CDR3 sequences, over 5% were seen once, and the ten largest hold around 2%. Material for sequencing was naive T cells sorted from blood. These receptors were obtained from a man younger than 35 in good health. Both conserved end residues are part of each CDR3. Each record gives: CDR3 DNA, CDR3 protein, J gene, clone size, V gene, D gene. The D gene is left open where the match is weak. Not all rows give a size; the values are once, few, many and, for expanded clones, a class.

TGTGCCACCAGTGGAACTGGGGCCAACGTCCTGACTTTC,CATSGTGANVLTF,TRBJ2-6,.,TRBV24-1,.
TGCGCCAGCAGCTTGGGGTCTAGCGGGAGGGCCGAGACCCAGTACTTC,CASSLGSSGRAETQYF,TRBJ2-5,few,TRBV5-1,TRBD2
TGCGCCAGCAGCCCAGCGGCCTCAGAGACCCAGTACTTC,CASSPAASETQYF,TRBJ2-5,many,TRBV5-1,.
TGTGCCAGCAGTGTGGGGCGGGAGCTTCCCTACAATGAGCAGTTCTTC,CASSVGRELPYNEQFF,TRBJ2-1,many,TRBV2,TRBD2
TGTGCCACCAGTGATTTAGCCAGCTCTGGAAACACCATATATTTT,CATSDLASSGNTIYF,TRBJ1-3,few,TRBV24-1,.
TGCGCCAGCAGCGGGGGACCTCTCCCCGGGGAGCTGTTTTTT,CASSGGPLPGELFF,TRBJ2-2,.,TRBV5-1,.
TGTGCCAGCAGCTCCACCGGGACTAGCGGGAGCAATGAGCAGTTCTTC,CASSSTGTSGSNEQFF,TRBJ2-1,few,TRBV7-9,TRBD2
TGTGCCAGCCGCCGAACTTTCGAAGACTATGGCTACACCTTC,CASRRTFEDYGYTF,TRBJ1-2,many,TRBV12-3/TRBV12-4,.
TGCAGTGCTAGCCGCCCGAGTAGCGGGGAGCTGTTTTTT,CSASRPSSGELFF,TRBJ2-2,many,TRBV20-1,.
TGTGCCAGCTCACCAACGGTAACTGGGGCCAACGTCCTGACTTTC,CASSPTVTGANVLTF,TRBJ2-6,.,TRBV18,.
TGTGCCAGCAGCAGCCGGACTAGTGACTCCGATACGCAGTATTTT,CASSSRTSDSDTQYF,TRBJ2-3,.,TRBV7-9,TRBD2
TGTGCCAGCAGGGAGGGACTAGCGGGAGAAGCTGTCTACGAGCAGTACTTC,CASREGLAGEAVYEQYF,TRBJ2-7,many,TRBV6-1,TRBD2
TGTGCCAGCAGACCTGACGGGACAGAAAATGAGCAGTTCTTC,CASRPDGTENEQFF,TRBJ2-1,many,TRBV12-3/TRBV12-4,TRBD1
TGCAGTGCTAGCATTATAGCGGGAGGGCCGTACAATGAGCAGTTCTTC,CSASIIAGGPYNEQFF,TRBJ2-1,many,TRBV20-1,TRBD2
TGCAGTGCTAGGACCGCCTCTGGGGCCAACGTCCTGACTTTC,CSARTASGANVLTF,TRBJ2-6,many,TRBV20-1,.
TGTGCCAGCAGTTTAGCCGGGTCGGGCACCGGGGAGCTGTTTTTT,CASSLAGSGTGELFF,TRBJ2-2,many,TRBV12-3/TRBV12-4,.
TGTGCCAGCAGATACTCTGAGGGGGCAGATACGCAGTATTTT,CASRYSEGADTQYF,TRBJ2-3,few,TRBV28,.
TGTGCCAGCAGTTACTCGCGAGATAGGACAGGGTTTAACTATGGCTACACCTTC,CASSYSRDRTGFNYGYTF,TRBJ1-2,.,TRBV6-5,TRBD1
TGCGCCAGCAGCCAAGACGAACAGTTGGGTGGCTACACCTTC,CASSQDEQLGGYTF,TRBJ1-2,few,TRBV4-3,.
TGTGCCAGTATTCACACAGGGAGGACCGGGGAGCTGTTTTTT,CASIHTGRTGELFF,TRBJ2-2,many,TRBV19,.
TGTGCCAGCAGCCCGGGACAGGAACACAATGAGCAGTTCTTC,CASSPGQEHNEQFF,TRBJ2-1,few,TRBV7-9,TRBD1
TGTGCCAGCAGTTACTCCAGGGGTTTAGGAGGGGCCCACAATGAGCAGTTCTTC,CASSYSRGLGGAHNEQFF,TRBJ2-1,few,TRBV6-2/TRBV6-3,.
TGTGCCAGCAGCACATCCCGACTAGCGCACCAAGAGACCCAGTACTTC,CASSTSRLAHQETQYF,TRBJ2-5,many,TRBV7-9,TRBD2
TGTGCCAGCAAGGGGACAGGGTTGGATAATGAGCAGTTCTTC,CASKGTGLDNEQFF,TRBJ2-1,.,TRBV27,TRBD1
TGTGCCAGCAGCCCACTGGGCGGAGCGGGCGTCTACGAGCAGTACTTC,CASSPLGGAGVYEQYF,TRBJ2-7,.,TRBV7-9,.
TGTGCCAGCAGTCCACAGGGGTTCACCGGGGAGCTGTTTTTT,CASSPQGFTGELFF,TRBJ2-2,few,TRBV12-3/TRBV12-4,TRBD1